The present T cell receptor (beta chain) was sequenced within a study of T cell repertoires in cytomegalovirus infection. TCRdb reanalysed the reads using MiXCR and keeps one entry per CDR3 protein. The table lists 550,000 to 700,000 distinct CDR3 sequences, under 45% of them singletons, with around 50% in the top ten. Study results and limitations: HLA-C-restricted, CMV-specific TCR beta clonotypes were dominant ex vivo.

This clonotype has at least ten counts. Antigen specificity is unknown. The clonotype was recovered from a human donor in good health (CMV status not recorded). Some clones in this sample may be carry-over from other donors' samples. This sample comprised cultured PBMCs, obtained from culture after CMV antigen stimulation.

CDR3 sequence: CASSLFASTDTQYF. The DNA for the CDR3 is TGTGCCAGCAGCTTATTTGCAAGCACAGATACGCAGTATTTT. This chain uses TRBV7-2 with TRBJ2-3; D unresolved. Germline assignment: CDR1 SGHTA and CDR2 FQGNSA. The CDR3 length is 14 residues. Between the trimmed V and J ends, which lost 2 bases and 0 bases, there was a span of 6 bases.